The clone carrying this T cell receptor (beta chain) was counted between two and nine times. Its antigen is not known. The sample originates from a study of CD8 T cells in ankylosing spondylitis. Study results and caveats: Apparently characteristic of ankylosing spondylitis blood was a TCR beta motif (under ten highly homologous variants). As reported, disease-linked clones showed significant enrichment in matched ankylosing spondylitis synovial fluid. Previously reported in reactive arthritis synovial fluid and blood were some of the motif variants.

It was by quantitative 5'-RACE with molecular barcodes that TCR beta libraries were made. One entry per CDR3 protein, called by TCRdb with MiXCR from the 5' RACE reads. Of under 300,000 distinct CDR3 sequences listed, about 20% were seen once; the top ten hold over 25%. This receptor was identified in a male donor with ankylosing spondylitis or in good health (not recorded which). The sample comprised blood, either unsorted or a sorted T cell fraction (not recorded which).

CDR3 region: CSVGDRATYEQYF. In DNA, the CDR3 is TGCAGCGTTGGGGACAGGGCTACCTACGAGCAGTACTTC. The chain links TRBV29-1 to TRBJ2-7; 9 nucleotides match TRBD1. The germline CDR1 and CDR2 sequences are SQVTM and ANQGSEA. The CDR3 has 13 amino acids. The junction had 3 bases not matched to a gene; V was cut back by 4 bases and J by 2 bases.